These 19 T cell receptor beta chains came from one sample sequenced in a study of cytomegalovirus exposure and HLA in healthy donors. The PCR contained 60 Vbeta and 13 Jbeta primers. Here immunoSEQ multiplex PCR was the method, and the copy in TCRdb shows in-frame clones only, minus some. The sample yields over 65,000 clones, more than 60% seen once. The sample comprised PBMCs. Receptor source: a man aged 35 to 55 in good health and CMV-seronegative.

The chain couples TRBV9 to TRBJ2-2; 12 bases map to TRBD1. Trimming cost V 1 base and J 6 bases; bases outside gene matches: 22. The germline V gene has CDR1 SGDLS and CDR2 YYNGEE. The CDR3 is made up of 22 amino acids. The CDR3 DNA reads TGTGCCAGCAGCGTATATCCGGGGGACAGGGGGCAGACTAGCGGACGAGCCGGGGAGCTGTTTTTT. Encoded protein: CASSVYPGDRGQTSGRAGELFF.

This chain links TRBV7-8 with TRBJ1-6; D possibly corresponds to TRBD1 (5 bases). The CDR3 is made up of 16 amino acids. Germline V gene data show CDR1 as SGHVS and CDR2 as FQNEAQ. Trimming stripped 4 bases from V and 10 bases from J, with 20 bases between. The CDR3 DNA is TGTGCCAGCAGCTGGATTCAGACAGCGATTGGCTCACCCCTCCACTTT. Translating it yields CASSWIQTAIGSPLHF.

This chain uses TRBV2 with TRBJ2-3; D gene uncertain. Germline lookup yields CDR1 SNHLY and CDR2 FYNNEI. This CDR3 has 15 residues. Trimming stripped 5 bases from V and 0 bases from J, with 12 bases between. CDR3 loop: CASSKSGISTDTQYF. The CDR3 DNA reads TGTGCCAGCAGTAAATCTGGCATTAGCACAGATACGCAGTATTTT.

The rearrangement links TRBV4-2 to TRBJ2-7; 10 bases are shared with TRBD2. This CDR3 has 15 residues. Unmatched junction bases numbered 4, after V lost 1 base and J lost 4 bases. The germline V gene has CDR1 LGHNA and CDR2 YNFKEQ. The CDR3 region has the DNA TGTGCCAGCAGCCAAGGCTCTAGCGGGGGTTACGAGCAGTACTTC. It translates to CASSQGSSGGYEQYF.

The V gene is TRBV28, the J gene TRBJ2-7; D is possibly TRBD1 (6 bases). With 5 bases removed from V and 4 bases from J, the gap between germline ends came to 24 bases. Germline lookup yields CDR1 MDHEN and CDR2 SYDVKM. The CDR3 totals 17 residues. The CDR3 nucleotides are TGTGCCAGCAGTCCGACAGGCGGCCCCGCTCTCCTATACGAGCAGTACTTC. Translating it yields CASSPTGGPALLYEQYF.

V is TRBV5-1 and J is TRBJ2-1; D possibly corresponds to TRBD1 (7 bases). Trimming took off 5 bases at V and 6 bases at J, with 12 bases between the two ends. Germline assignment: CDR1 SGHRS and CDR2 YFSETQ. The CDR3 sequence is 13 residues long. In nucleotides, the CDR3 is TGCGCCAGCAGGATGGAGGGGGCCAATGAGCAGTTCTTC. It is translated as CASRMEGANEQFF. Based on the CDR3 plus reference TRBV5-1 and TRBJ2-1, the full variable domain is KAGVTQTPRYLIKTRGQQVTLSCSPISGHRSVSWYQQTPGQGLQFLFEYFSETQRNKGNFPGRFSGRQFSNSRSEMNVSTLELGDSALYLCASRMEGANEQFFGPGTRLTVL.

This clone was observed once. V gene TRBV10-2 combines with J gene TRBJ2-7; perhaps TRBD1 as D (5 bases). This CDR3 has 13 residues. The ends were cut back, 7 bases at V and 0 bases at J, with 10 bases in the middle. In germline, CDR1 is WSHSY, CDR2 SAAADI. CDR3 DNA: TGCGCCAGCAAGGACACCAGCTCCTACGAGCAGTACTTC. Protein: CASKDTSSYEQYF.

The gene calls are TRBV6-6 and TRBJ1-1, with D possibly TRBD1 on 6 matching bases. Germline V gene data show CDR1 as MNHNY and CDR2 as SVGAGI (reference sequence). The CDR3 is made up of 14 amino acids. V was cut by 7 bases and J by 5 bases, with 17 bases left in between. In DNA form, the CDR3 reads TGTGCCAGCACGGTGGGGGGGCGGGAAACTGAAGCTTTCTTT. Amino acid sequence: CASTVGGRETEAFF.

This chain joins TRBV30 and TRBJ1-3; 8 positions match TRBD1. With V trimmed by 7 bases and J by 2 bases, 1 base remained unmatched. CDR3 size: 12 residues. Germline V CDR1 and CDR2: GTSNPN, SVGIG (reference sequence). The CDR3 reads CALTGAGNTIYF. CDR3 nucleotide sequence: TGTGCCTTGACAGGGGCTGGAAACACCATATATTTT.

V and J are TRBV7-3 and TRBJ2-2; D possibly corresponds to TRBD2 (5 bases). Per germline, CDR1 SGHTA and CDR2 FQGTGA. CDR3 length: 16 amino acids. Trimming left V 5 bases short and J 7 bases short, with 20 bases between. The CDR3 sequence is CASSPWPPGNIGELFF. The CDR3 bases are TGTGCCAGCAGCCCATGGCCCCCGGGGAATATCGGGGAGCTGTTTTTT.

The V call is TRBV6-5, the J call TRBJ2-7, with 8 bases identical to TRBD2. The CDR3 contains 14 residues. After removal of 1 base from V and 6 bases from J, the junction contained 5 bases not matched to a gene. CDR1 MNHEY and CDR2 SVGAGI come from the germline V gene. In DNA form, the CDR3 reads TGTGCCAGCAGTTACTACGGGGGGGCCGCCGAGCAGTACTTC. Protein sequence: CASSYYGGAAEQYF.

This clone was detected once. The rearrangement joins TRBV28 to TRBJ1-2, with TRBD1 matching over 8 bases. Per germline, CDR1 MDHEN and CDR2 SYDVKM. This CDR3 has 12 residues. V was clipped by 7 bases and J by 4 bases; unmatched bases: 2. Here the CDR3 reads CASTTGGYGYTF. The CDR3 DNA reads as TGTGCCAGCACCACAGGGGGCTATGGCTACACCTTC.

In this sample, this clone turned up a few times. The chain recombines TRBV5-6 with TRBJ1-1; unclear D gene. V lost 1 base and J 3 bases, leaving 7 bases between the germline ends. This CDR3 contains 13 residues. CDR1 and CDR2 from the germline V gene are SGHDT and YYEEEE. CDR3 sequence (DNA): TGTGCCAGCAGCTTGTCCCGGGACACTGAAGCTTTCTTT. Protein: CASSLSRDTEAFF.

A word on this clone: One end of the junction is discordant with germline, which a read error may explain. The chain recombines TRBV6-1 with TRBJ1-1, with 9 positions matching TRBD1. Germline CDR1 is MNHNS and CDR2 is SASEGT. The CDR3 runs to 13 residues. CDR3 protein: CASGPSGTGREEF. Written as DNA, the CDR3 is TGTGCCAGCGGACCCTCCGGGACAGGGCGCGAGGAGTTT.

The chain recombines TRBV2 with TRBJ1-4; D not certain. In germline, CDR1 is SNHLY, CDR2 FYNNEI. Trimming took off 8 bases at V and 0 bases at J, with 13 bases between the two ends. The CDR3 totals 15 residues. The CDR3 reads CASAKQHATNEKLFF. The CDR3 DNA reads TGTGCCAGCGCCAAACAACATGCAACTAATGAAAAACTGTTTTTT.

The count of this clone is one. The chain employs TRBV6-5 and TRBJ2-5; TRBD2 aligns across 10 bases. Germline V gene lookup returns CDR1 MNHEY and CDR2 SVGAGI. There are 16 residues in the CDR3. With 0 bases clipped from V and 0 bases from J, the junction kept 1 base outside the gene matches. The CDR3 reads CASSYSGTSDQETQYF. CDR3 nucleotides: TGTGCCAGCAGTTACTCTGGGACTAGCGACCAAGAGACCCAGTACTTC.

This clone was seen once. This chain joins TRBV15 and TRBJ1-1; D is unresolved. With 3 bases removed from V and 0 bases from J, the gap between germline ends came to 11 bases. The CDR3 covers 15 residues. Germline values: CDR1 LNHNV, CDR2 YYDKDF (reference sequence). CDR3 region: CATSRGGLMNTEAFF. In DNA, the CDR3 is TGTGCCACCAGCAGGGGCGGACTTATGAACACTGAAGCTTTCTTT.

This clone came up a few times. The chain joins TRBV28 to TRBJ1-2; 8 nucleotides agree with TRBD1. V gave up 8 bases and J gave up 2 bases; unmatched junction bases: 1. The CDR3 is 12 residues long. Looked up from germline, CDR1 is MDHEN and CDR2 is SYDVKM. This CDR3 reads CASRTGNYGYTF. The CDR3 region has the DNA TGTGCCAGCCGGACAGGGAACTATGGCTACACCTTC.

The rearrangement joins TRBV15 to TRBJ1-2; D is undetermined. Germline CDR1 and CDR2: LNHNV and YYDKDF (reference sequence). The CDR3 loop spans 13 amino acids. Trimming shortened V by 10 bases and J by 3 bases, and 15 bases separated the two germline ends. The CDR3 nucleotides read TGTGCCATCGGCGGGAGGAACGACTATGGCTACACCTTC. Its protein product is CAIGGRNDYGYTF.